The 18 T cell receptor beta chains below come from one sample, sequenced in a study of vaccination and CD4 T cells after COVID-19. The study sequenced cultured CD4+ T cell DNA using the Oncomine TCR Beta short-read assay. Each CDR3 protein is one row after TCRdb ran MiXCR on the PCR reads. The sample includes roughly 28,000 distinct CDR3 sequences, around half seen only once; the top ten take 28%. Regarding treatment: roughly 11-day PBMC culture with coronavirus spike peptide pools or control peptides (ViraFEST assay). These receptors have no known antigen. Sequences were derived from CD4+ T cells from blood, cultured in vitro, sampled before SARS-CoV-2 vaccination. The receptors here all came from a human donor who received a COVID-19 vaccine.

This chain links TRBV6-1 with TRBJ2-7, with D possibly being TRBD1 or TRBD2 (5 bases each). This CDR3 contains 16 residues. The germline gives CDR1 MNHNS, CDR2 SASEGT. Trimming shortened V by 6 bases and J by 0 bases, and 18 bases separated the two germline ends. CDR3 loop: CASRVSGTASSYEQYF. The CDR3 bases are TGTGCCAGCAGAGTCTCCGGGACGGCCAGCTCCTACGAGCAGTACTTC.

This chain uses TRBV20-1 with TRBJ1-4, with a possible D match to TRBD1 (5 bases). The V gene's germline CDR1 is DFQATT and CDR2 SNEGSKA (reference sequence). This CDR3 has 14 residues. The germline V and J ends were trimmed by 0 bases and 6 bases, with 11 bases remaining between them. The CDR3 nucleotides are TGCAGTGCTAGAGATATAGGGGCCGATGAAAAACTGTTTTTT. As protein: CSARDIGADEKLFF.

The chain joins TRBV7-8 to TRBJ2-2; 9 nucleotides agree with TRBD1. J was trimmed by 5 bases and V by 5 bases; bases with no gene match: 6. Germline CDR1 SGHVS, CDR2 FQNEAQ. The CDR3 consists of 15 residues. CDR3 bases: TGTGCCAGCAGCCCAACGGGACAGGGTACCGGGGAGCTGTTTTTT. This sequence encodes CASSPTGQGTGELFF.

The CDR3 protein is CASSRKDRGYQPQHF. The CDR3 DNA follows: TGTGCCAGCAGCCGAAAGGACAGGGGCTATCAGCCCCAGCATTTT. The chain couples TRBV5-6 to TRBJ1-5; 9 positions match TRBD1. Germline CDR1 and CDR2: SGHDT and YYEEEE. With 4 bases clipped from V and 5 bases from J, the junction kept 7 bases outside the gene matches. This CDR3 spans 15 amino acids.

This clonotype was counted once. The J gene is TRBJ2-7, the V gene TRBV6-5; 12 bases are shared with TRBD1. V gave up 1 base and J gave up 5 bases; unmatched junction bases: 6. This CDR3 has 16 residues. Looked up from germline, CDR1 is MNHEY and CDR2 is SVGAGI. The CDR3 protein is CASSYWGQGAGDEQYF. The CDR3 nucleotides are TGTGCCAGCAGTTACTGGGGACAGGGGGCTGGTGACGAGCAGTACTTC.

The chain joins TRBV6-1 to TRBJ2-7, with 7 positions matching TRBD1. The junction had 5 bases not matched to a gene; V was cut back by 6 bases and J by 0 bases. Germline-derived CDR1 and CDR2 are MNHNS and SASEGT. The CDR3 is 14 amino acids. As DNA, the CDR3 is TGTGCCAGCAGCGCAGACAGGGACTCCTACGAGCAGTACTTC. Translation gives CASSADRDSYEQYF.

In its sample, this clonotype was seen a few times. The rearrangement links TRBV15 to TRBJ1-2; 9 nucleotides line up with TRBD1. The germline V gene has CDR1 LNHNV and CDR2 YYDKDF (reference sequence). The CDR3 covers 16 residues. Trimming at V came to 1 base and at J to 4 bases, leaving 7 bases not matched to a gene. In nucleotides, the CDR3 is TGTGCCACCAGCAGAGGCGGGACAGGGACTTTCTATGGCTACACCTTC. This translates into CATSRGGTGTFYGYTF.

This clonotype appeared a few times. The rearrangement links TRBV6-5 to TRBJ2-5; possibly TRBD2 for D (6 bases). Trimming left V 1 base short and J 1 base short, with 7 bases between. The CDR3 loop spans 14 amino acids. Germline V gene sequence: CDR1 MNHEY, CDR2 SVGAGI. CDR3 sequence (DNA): TGTGCCAGCAGTTACTGGCGGGGCCAAGAGACCCAGTACTTC. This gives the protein CASSYWRGQETQYF.

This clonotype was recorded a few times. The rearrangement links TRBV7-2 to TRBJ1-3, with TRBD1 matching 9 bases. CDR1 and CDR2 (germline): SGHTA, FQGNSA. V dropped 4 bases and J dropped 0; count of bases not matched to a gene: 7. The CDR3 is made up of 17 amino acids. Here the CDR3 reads CASSSHGQGLSGNTIYF. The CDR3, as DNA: TGTGCCAGCAGCTCCCATGGACAGGGGCTCTCTGGAAACACCATATATTTT. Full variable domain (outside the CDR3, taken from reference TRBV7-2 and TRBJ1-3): GAGVSQSPSNKVTEKGKDVELRCDPISGHTALYWYRQSLGQGLEFLIYFQGNSAPDKSGLPSDRFSAERTGGSVSTLTIQRTQQEDSAVYLCASSSHGQGLSGNTIYFGEGSWLTVV.

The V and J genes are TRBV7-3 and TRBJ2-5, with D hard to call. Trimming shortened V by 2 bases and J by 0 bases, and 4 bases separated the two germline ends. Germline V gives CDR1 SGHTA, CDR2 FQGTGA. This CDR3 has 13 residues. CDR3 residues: CASSLDYQETQYF. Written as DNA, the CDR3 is TGTGCCAGCAGCTTAGACTACCAAGAGACCCAGTACTTC. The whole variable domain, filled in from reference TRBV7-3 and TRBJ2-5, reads GAGVSQTPSNKVTEKGKYVELRCDPISGHTALYWYRQSLGQGPEFLIYFQGTGAADDSGLPNDRFFAVRPEGSVSTLKIQRTERGDSAVYLCASSLDYQETQYFGPGTRLLVL.

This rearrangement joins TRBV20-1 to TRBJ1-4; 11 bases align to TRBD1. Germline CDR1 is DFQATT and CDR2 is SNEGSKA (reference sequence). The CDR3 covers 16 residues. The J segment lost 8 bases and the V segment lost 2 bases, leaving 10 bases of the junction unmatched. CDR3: CSARSMRGQGVEKLFF. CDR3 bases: TGCAGTGCTAGATCGATGCGGGGACAGGGGGTCGAAAAACTGTTTTTT.

DNA for the CDR3: TGCGCCAGCAGCCAAGAAGGGGGACAGAACACTGAAGCTTTCTTT. It encodes CASSQEGGQNTEAFF. The chain recombines TRBV4-1 with TRBJ1-1; TRBD1 is a possible D gene (6 bases). Per germline, CDR1 MGHRA and CDR2 YSYEKL. Trimming stripped 0 bases from V and 1 base from J, with 9 bases between. CDR3 length equals 15 residues.

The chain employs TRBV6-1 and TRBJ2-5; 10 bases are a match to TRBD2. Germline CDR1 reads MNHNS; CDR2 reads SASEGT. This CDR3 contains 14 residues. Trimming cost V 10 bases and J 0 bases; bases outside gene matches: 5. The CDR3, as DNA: TGTGCCACAAATAGCGGGGGGAACCAAGAGACCCAGTACTTC. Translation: CATNSGGNQETQYF.

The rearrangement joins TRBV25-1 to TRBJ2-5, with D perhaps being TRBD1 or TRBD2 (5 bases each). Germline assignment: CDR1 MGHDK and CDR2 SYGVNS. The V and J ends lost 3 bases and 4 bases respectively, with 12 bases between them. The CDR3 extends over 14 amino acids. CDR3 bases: TGTGCCAGCAGTGAGGGGACCGACCGAGAGACCCAGTACTTC. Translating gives CASSEGTDRETQYF.

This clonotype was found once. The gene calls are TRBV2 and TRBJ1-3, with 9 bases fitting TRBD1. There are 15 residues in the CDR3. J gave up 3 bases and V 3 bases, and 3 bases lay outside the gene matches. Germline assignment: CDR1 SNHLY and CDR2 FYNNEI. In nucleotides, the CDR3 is TGTGCCAGCAGTGATGGGACAGGGATTGGAAACACCATATATTTT. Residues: CASSDGTGIGNTIYF.

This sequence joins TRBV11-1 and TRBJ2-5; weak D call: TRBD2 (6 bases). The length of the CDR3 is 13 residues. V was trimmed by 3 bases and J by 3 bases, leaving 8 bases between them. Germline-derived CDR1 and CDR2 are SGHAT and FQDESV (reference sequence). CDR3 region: CASSLWGEETQYF. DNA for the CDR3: TGTGCCAGCAGCTTGTGGGGGGAAGAGACCCAGTACTTC. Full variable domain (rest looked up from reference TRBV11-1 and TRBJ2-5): EAEVAQSPRYKITEKSQAVAFWCDPISGHATLYWYRQILGQGPELLVQFQDESVVDDSQLPKDRFSAERLKGVDSTLKIQPAELGDSAMYLCASSLWGEETQYFGPGTRLLVL.

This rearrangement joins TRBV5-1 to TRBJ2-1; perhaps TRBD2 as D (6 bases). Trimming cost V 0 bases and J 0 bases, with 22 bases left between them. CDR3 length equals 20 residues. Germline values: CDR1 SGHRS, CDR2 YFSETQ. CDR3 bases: TGCGCCAGCAGCTTGGGACTGACCATGTTTGCGGGGAGCTCCTACAATGAGCAGTTCTTC. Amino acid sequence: CASSLGLTMFAGSSYNEQFF.

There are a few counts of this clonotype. The CDR3 here is CASSLDGRGAGANVLTF. DNA of the CDR3: TGCGCCAGCAGCTTGGACGGCAGGGGGGCTGGGGCCAACGTCCTGACTTTC. The chain couples TRBV5-1 to TRBJ2-6; a possible D gene is TRBD1 (7 bases). There are 17 residues in the CDR3. V was shortened by 0 bases and J by 2 bases, with 12 bases between the two germline ends. The germline gives CDR1 SGHRS, CDR2 YFSETQ.